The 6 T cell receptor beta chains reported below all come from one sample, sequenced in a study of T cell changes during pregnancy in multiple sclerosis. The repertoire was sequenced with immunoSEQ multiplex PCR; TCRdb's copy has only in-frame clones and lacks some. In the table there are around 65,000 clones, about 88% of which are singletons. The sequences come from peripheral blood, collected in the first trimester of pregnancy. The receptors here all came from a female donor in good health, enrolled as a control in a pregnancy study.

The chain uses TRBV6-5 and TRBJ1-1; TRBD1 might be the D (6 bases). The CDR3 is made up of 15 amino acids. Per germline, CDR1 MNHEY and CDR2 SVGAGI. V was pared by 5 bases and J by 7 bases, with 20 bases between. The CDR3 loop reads CASSPGQSKGYEAFF. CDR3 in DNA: TGTGCCAGCAGTCCCGGACAGTCTAAGGGCTATGAAGCTTTCTTT.

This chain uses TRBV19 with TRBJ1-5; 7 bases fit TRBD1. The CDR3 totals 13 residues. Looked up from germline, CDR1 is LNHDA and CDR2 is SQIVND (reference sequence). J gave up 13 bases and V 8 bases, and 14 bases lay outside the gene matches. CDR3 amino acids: CASSRNRDSEQHF. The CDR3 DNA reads TGTGCCAGTTCACGTAACCGGGACAGCGAACAGCATTTT.

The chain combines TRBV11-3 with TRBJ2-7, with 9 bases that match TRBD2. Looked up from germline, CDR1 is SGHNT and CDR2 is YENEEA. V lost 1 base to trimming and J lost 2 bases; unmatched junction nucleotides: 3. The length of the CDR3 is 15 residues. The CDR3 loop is CASSLGLAGPYEQYF. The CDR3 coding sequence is TGTGCCAGCAGCTTAGGTCTAGCGGGGCCCTACGAGCAGTACTTC. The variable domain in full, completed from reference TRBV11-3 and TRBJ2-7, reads EAGVVQSPRYKIIEKKQPVAFWCNPISGHNTLYWYLQNLGQGPELLIRYENEEAVDDSQLPKDRFSAERLKGVDSTLKIQPAELGDSAVYLCASSLGLAGPYEQYFGPGTRLTVT.

CDR3 DNA sequence: TGTGCCAGCAGCGTAGGCGGGGGGCTCTCCTACGAGCAGTACTTC. This gives the protein CASSVGGGLSYEQYF. This sequence joins TRBV9 and TRBJ2-7; 8 nucleotides align to TRBD2. J lost 0 bases, V lost 0 bases, and 2 bases had no gene match. Germline V gives CDR1 SGDLS, CDR2 YYNGEE. The CDR3 sequence is 15 residues long. The complete variable domain, with remaining parts taken from reference TRBV9 and TRBJ2-7, reads DSGVTQTPKHLITATGQRVTLRCSPRSGDLSVYWYQQSLDQGLQFLIQYYNGEERAKGNILERFSAQQFPDLHSELNLSSLELGDSALYFCASSVGGGLSYEQYFGPGTRLTVT.

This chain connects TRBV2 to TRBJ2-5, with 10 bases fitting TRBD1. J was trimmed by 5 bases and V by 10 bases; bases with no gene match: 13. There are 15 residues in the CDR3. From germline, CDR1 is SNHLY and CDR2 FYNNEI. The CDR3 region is CAIHPGQGRTETQYF. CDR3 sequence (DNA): TGTGCCATTCATCCGGGACAGGGGAGGACGGAGACCCAGTACTTC. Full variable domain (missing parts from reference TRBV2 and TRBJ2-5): EPEVTQTPSHQVTQMGQEVILRCVPISNHLYFYWYRQILGQKVEFLVSFYNNEISEKSEIFDDQFSVERPDGSNFTLKIRSTKLEDSAMYFCAIHPGQGRTETQYFGPGTRLLVL.

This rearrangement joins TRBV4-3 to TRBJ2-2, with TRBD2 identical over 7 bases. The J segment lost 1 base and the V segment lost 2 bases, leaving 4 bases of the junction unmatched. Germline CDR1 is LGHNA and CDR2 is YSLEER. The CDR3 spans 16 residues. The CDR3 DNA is TGCGCCAGCAGCCAACTGACTAGCCAGAACACCGGGGAGCTGTTTTTT. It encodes CASSQLTSQNTGELFF.